Shown below are 27 T cell receptor beta chains from a single sample sequenced in a study of Ad26.COV2.S vaccination and SARS-CoV-2 variants. TCRdb keeps only in-frame clones here, not all; method: immunoSEQ multiplex PCR. The sample shows hundreds of thousands of clones, about 90% of them seen only once. Treatment indicated: 19 received Ad26.COV2.S at low or high dose, single or two shots; about 5 received placebo; per-sample allocation not given. Sampling took place 63 days after the first vaccine or placebo injection. Sample: peripheral blood, taken in a trial of Ad26.COV2.S vaccine versus placebo. The receptors here all came from a person between 18 and 60 years old who received the Ad26.COV2.S COVID-19 vaccine or a placebo.

The chain recombines TRBV2 with TRBJ2-7; 12 nucleotides match TRBD2. The CDR3 runs to 16 residues. In germline, CDR1 is SNHLY, CDR2 FYNNEI. The junction had 5 bases not matched to a gene; V was cut back by 5 bases and J by 0 bases. DNA for the CDR3: TGTGCCAGCAGTACTGGACTAGCGGGGAGCTCCTACGAGCAGTACTTC. It translates to CASSTGLAGSSYEQYF.

The chain couples TRBV9 to TRBJ1-2, with TRBD1 as a possible D gene (5 bases). Germline V gives CDR1 SGDLS, CDR2 YYNGEE. The germline V and J ends were trimmed by 2 bases and 3 bases, with 14 bases remaining between them. This CDR3 spans 15 amino acids. CDR3 protein: CASSVGGEGHYGYTF. The CDR3 DNA sequence: TGTGCCAGCAGCGTCGGGGGTGAGGGGCACTATGGCTACACCTTC.

In this sample, this clone turned up a few times. This chain connects TRBV6-5 to TRBJ1-4; 9 positions agree with TRBD1. The CDR3 runs to 15 residues. Per the germline V gene, CDR1 is MNHEY and CDR2 is SVGAGI. Germline trimming cut 6 bases from V and 7 bases from J; bases unmatched to any gene: 9. DNA of the CDR3: TGTGCCAGCAGCTACGGTGGGACAGGGACTGAAAAACTGTTTTTT. Translating gives CASSYGGTGTEKLFF.

The chain joins TRBV7-9 to TRBJ1-1; D is undetermined. V lost 5 bases, J lost 3 bases, and 4 bases lay in between. The CDR3 loop spans 11 amino acids. The germline V gene encodes CDR1 SEHNR and CDR2 FQNEAQ (reference sequence). The DNA for the CDR3 is TGTGCCAGCAGCATAGACACTGAAGCTTTCTTT. Amino acid sequence: CASSIDTEAFF.

The CDR3 bases are TGTGCCAGCAGTGCCACAGGTGAAGCTTTCTTT. Its translation is CASSATGEAFF. This rearrangement joins TRBV28 to TRBJ1-1, with D perhaps matching TRBD1 (5 bases). Deletions cut 5 bases from V and 7 bases from J, with 8 bases between. CDR1 MDHEN and CDR2 SYDVKM come from the germline V gene. The CDR3 extends over 11 amino acids.

This clone is a singleton in its sample. The chain has TRBV23-1 and TRBJ1-2; possible D gene TRBD1, 5 bases. TRBV23-1 falls under the ORF class, with uncertain function. The CDR3 is made up of 12 amino acids. V was pared by 9 bases and J by 8 bases, with 16 bases between. CDR3 coding DNA: TGCGCCAGGACAGTACTGGGTCGAGGCTACACCTTC. This encodes CARTVLGRGYTF.

This CDR3 is CASSLADFRVSTEAFF. In DNA form, the CDR3 reads TGCGCCAGCAGCTTGGCCGATTTCAGGGTGAGCACTGAAGCTTTCTTT. The chain recombines TRBV5-1 with TRBJ1-1, with D tentatively TRBD1 (5 bases). This CDR3 comprises 16 residues. Trimming cost V 0 bases and J 4 bases, with 16 bases left between them. The germline gives CDR1 SGHRS, CDR2 YFSETQ.

The J gene is TRBJ2-2, the V gene TRBV6-2 or TRBV6-3; D perhaps matches TRBD2 (6 bases). V gave up 3 bases and J gave up 6 bases, with 14 bases separating them. This CDR3 has 15 residues. Germline V gene sequence: CDR1 MNHEY, CDR2 SVGEGT. CDR3 bases: TGTGCCAGCAGTTATGGGGGGACGTTTTCCGGGGAGCTGTTTTTT. It specifies CASSYGGTFSGELFF.

This clone was observed a single time. V gene TRBV20-1 combines with J gene TRBJ2-1, with unresolved D. Germline CDR1 is DFQATT and CDR2 is SNEGSKA (reference sequence). Trimming took 5 bases from V and 11 from J, leaving 13 bases between them. This CDR3 is 11 amino acids long. CDR3 in DNA: TGCAGTGCTTCCCCCCACGAACAGCAGTTCTTC. Protein sequence: CSASPHEQQFF.

The chain combines TRBV7-2 with TRBJ1-5; D ambiguous. The germline CDR1 and CDR2 sequences are SGHTA and FQGNSA. V was cut by 1 base and J by 7 bases, with 8 bases left in between. This CDR3 spans 13 amino acids. The CDR3 region is CASSLDFKQPQHF. In DNA form, the CDR3 reads TGTGCCAGCAGCTTAGATTTTAAGCAGCCCCAGCATTTT. Complete variable domain (other parts from reference TRBV7-2 and TRBJ1-5): GAGVSQSPSNKVTEKGKDVELRCDPISGHTALYWYRQSLGQGLEFLIYFQGNSAPDKSGLPSDRFSAERTGGSVSTLTIQRTQQEDSAVYLCASSLDFKQPQHFGDGTRLSIL.

The sample holds one count of this clone. The CDR3 DNA sequence: TGCGCCAGCAGCCATGCCGACAGGGGAGGGACTGAAGCTTTCTTT. Its protein is CASSHADRGGTEAFF. The V and J genes are TRBV4-3 and TRBJ1-1; 8 positions match TRBD1. There are 15 residues in the CDR3. The ends lost 3 bases at V and 5 bases at J; junction bases unmatched: 8. Germline V lookup: CDR1 LGHNA, CDR2 YSLEER.

The CDR3 loop is CASSSGEGFTEAFF. CDR3 in DNA: TGTGCCAGCAGTTCCGGGGAGGGCTTCACTGAAGCTTTCTTT. This chain links TRBV27 with TRBJ1-1, with D unresolved. The CDR3 has 14 residues. The V gene lost 4 bases and the J gene lost 4 bases, with 13 bases spanning the gap. Per the germline V gene, CDR1 is MNHEY and CDR2 is SMNVEV (reference sequence).

J is TRBJ2-1 and V is TRBV7-9; 12 nucleotides align to TRBD2. The CDR3 sequence is 13 residues long. Germline V lookup: CDR1 SEHNR, CDR2 FQNEAQ (reference sequence). The trim removed 4 bases at V and 10 bases at J, leaving 2 bases unmatched. The chain's CDR3 is CASSSGTSGEQFF. CDR3 DNA sequence: TGTGCCAGCAGCTCTGGGACTAGCGGGGAGCAGTTCTTC.

The rearrangement joins TRBV5-1 to TRBJ1-4; D not certain. The V gene lost 4 bases and the J gene lost 3 bases, with 7 bases spanning the gap. Germline V gives CDR1 SGHRS, CDR2 YFSETQ. The CDR3 runs to 13 residues. This chain's CDR3 is CASSLGANEKLFF. Here the CDR3 DNA reads TGCGCCAGCAGCCTCGGGGCTAATGAAAAACTGTTTTTT. Complete variable domain (other parts from reference TRBV5-1 and TRBJ1-4): KAGVTQTPRYLIKTRGQQVTLSCSPISGHRSVSWYQQTPGQGLQFLFEYFSETQRNKGNFPGRFSGRQFSNSRSEMNVSTLELGDSALYLCASSLGANEKLFFGSGTQLSVL.

V usage is TRBV11-2 and J usage is TRBJ1-2, with 8 bases fitting TRBD1. The CDR3 covers 15 residues. CDR1 is SGHAT, CDR2 FQNNGV, per germline. V lost 4 bases, J lost 3 bases, and 7 bases stayed unmatched. CDR3 residues: CASSSAGTGYYGYTF. CDR3 sequence (DNA): TGTGCCAGCAGCTCAGCCGGGACAGGATACTATGGCTACACCTTC.

The rearrangement links TRBV6-5 to TRBJ1-2, with D possibly matching TRBD1 (6 bases). The CDR3 contains 15 residues. V dropped 6 bases and J dropped 6 bases, with 20 bases sitting between them. Germline loops: CDR1 MNHEY, CDR2 SVGAGI. Here the CDR3 DNA reads TGTGCCAGCAGCCGACCGGGGCGAGGGGGGAATGGCTACACCTTC. Translating gives CASSRPGRGGNGYTF.

The chain joins TRBV28 to TRBJ1-5, with D possibly TRBD1 on 5 matching bases. V was shortened by 7 bases and J by 0 bases, with 16 bases between the two germline ends. Per germline, CDR1 MDHEN and CDR2 SYDVKM. The CDR3 sequence is 16 residues long. The CDR3 region has the DNA TGTGCCAGCACGGCAGGGAGACTTTATAGCAATCAGCCCCAGCATTTT. This translates into CASTAGRLYSNQPQHF.

V and J are TRBV30 and TRBJ1-1, with 7 bases aligning to TRBD1. V lost 5 bases to trimming and J lost 2 bases; unmatched junction nucleotides: 5. The CDR3 length is 13 residues. The germline CDR1 and CDR2 sequences are GTSNPN and SVGIG (reference sequence). The DNA of the CDR3 is TGTGCCTGGGCCACAGGGGCCAACACTGAAGCTTTCTTT. Translating it yields CAWATGANTEAFF.

The rearrangement joins TRBV5-6 to TRBJ2-5; D not certain. V lost 2 bases to trimming and J lost 0 bases, with 14 bases between them. The CDR3 contains 16 residues. In germline, CDR1 is SGHDT, CDR2 YYEEEE. CDR3 sequence reads: CASSFGPILYQETQYF. CDR3 bases: TGTGCCAGCAGCTTTGGACCGATCCTGTACCAAGAGACCCAGTACTTC.

In its sample, this clone was seen a few times. The V call is TRBV27, the J call TRBJ2-7, with D unclear. V dropped 2 bases and J dropped 7 bases, with 6 bases sitting between them. CDR3 length: 11 residues. Germline-derived CDR1 and CDR2 are MNHEY and SMNVEV (reference sequence). Written as DNA, the CDR3 is TGTGCCAGCAGTTTAGTTCGGGAGCAGTACTTC. Its translation: CASSLVREQYF.

This chain links TRBV6-5 with TRBJ2-5; 7 bases agree with TRBD1. Per germline, CDR1 MNHEY and CDR2 SVGAGI. The CDR3 consists of 13 residues. The V gene end was trimmed by 7 bases and the J gene end by 1 base; junction bases not matched to a gene: 3. CDR3 sequence (DNA): TGTGCCAGCACCGGGACAGTCCAAGAGACCCAGTACTTC. It specifies CASTGTVQETQYF.

J is TRBJ2-7 and V is TRBV28; a possible D gene is TRBD1 (6 bases). V was clipped by 5 bases and J by 11 bases, with 16 bases between them. CDR3 length equals 12 residues. CDR1 is MDHEN, CDR2 SYDVKM, per germline. CDR3 in DNA: TGTGCCAGCAGTCTCCTTCAGGGGTCGGAGTACTTC. It is translated as CASSLLQGSEYF.

This chain uses TRBV28 with TRBJ1-2, with no clear D. This CDR3 comprises 15 residues. Germline CDR1 is MDHEN and CDR2 is SYDVKM. V was trimmed by 6 bases and J by 5 bases, leaving 19 bases between them. The CDR3 DNA reads as TGTGCCAGCAGCCCAGGATCGACGGAAGGGTATGGCTACACCTTC. Translation: CASSPGSTEGYGYTF.

The gene calls are TRBV6-6 and TRBJ1-3, with unresolved D. The CDR3 totals 12 residues. The V end was cut by 4 bases, the J end by 8 bases, with 9 bases between. Germline loops: CDR1 MNHNY, CDR2 SVGAGI (reference sequence). The CDR3: CASSFGFDTIYF. CDR3 DNA sequence: TGTGCCAGCAGTTTCGGATTTGACACCATATATTTT.

The rearrangement joins TRBV4-3 to TRBJ2-7, with 7 nucleotides matching TRBD1. There are 15 residues in the CDR3. J gave up 3 bases and V 0 bases, and 5 bases lay outside the gene matches. The V gene's germline CDR1 is LGHNA and CDR2 YSLEER. As DNA, the CDR3 is TGCGCCAGCAGCCAAGAAATCGGACAGGTCTACGAGCAGTACTTC. It codes for CASSQEIGQVYEQYF.

V is TRBV7-2 and J is TRBJ2-5, with 7 positions matching TRBD2. The V and J ends lost 3 bases and 4 bases, in that order; junction bases with no gene match: 2. Germline V gene data show CDR1 as SGHTA and CDR2 as FQGNSA. CDR3 length equals 13 residues. The CDR3 is CASSFGGTETQYF. CDR3 coding DNA: TGTGCCAGCAGCTTCGGGGGGACAGAGACCCAGTACTTC.

V gene TRBV6-2 or TRBV6-3 combines with J gene TRBJ2-1, with 12 bases identical to TRBD2. The CDR3 contains 19 residues. Per germline, CDR1 MNHEY and CDR2 SVGEGT. J was trimmed by 8 bases and V by 1 base; bases with no gene match: 15. CDR3 in DNA: TGTGCCAGCAGTTACTTAAAGCCCCTACTAGCGGGGGGCCCTCATGAGCAGTTCTTC. Its translation: CASSYLKPLLAGGPHEQFF.